The clone carrying this T cell receptor (beta chain) appeared a single time. The data belong to a study of Ad26.COV2.S vaccination and SARS-CoV-2 variants. Sequencing used immunoSEQ multiplex PCR; TCRdb keeps in-frame clones, though not all of them. The data show 400,000 to 450,000 clones, 75% to 95% seen once. Stated treatment: 19 received Ad26.COV2.S at low or high dose, single or two shots; 5 received placebo; per-sample allocation not given. The study sampled participants on day 63 after the first vaccine or placebo injection. Spike of the Wuhan-strain SARS-CoV-2 was expressed by an Ad26 vector, which formed the vaccine. This CDR3 comprises 15 residues. CDR1 and CDR2 from the germline V gene are MNHEY and SVGAGI. V was shortened by 6 bases and J by 4 bases, with 15 bases between the two germline ends.

This rearrangement joins TRBV6-5 to TRBJ2-2; possible D gene TRBD1, 5 bases. This material consisted of peripheral blood, taken in a trial of Ad26.COV2.S vaccine versus placebo. This TCR was sampled from a person aged 18-60 years who received the Ad26.COV2.S COVID-19 vaccine or a placebo. CDR3 in amino acids: CASSIWGRSTGELFF. The CDR3 DNA is TGTGCCAGCAGCATCTGGGGCAGGTCCACCGGGGAGCTGTTTTTT.